The 26 T cell receptor beta chains below come from one sample, sequenced in a study of lymphopenia after photon versus proton radiotherapy. The method was immunoSEQ multiplex PCR; TCRdb's version includes in-frame clones alone and lacks a portion of them. This sample carries about 35,000 clones, about 90% of them seen once, and the ten largest clones take roughly 15%. This sample comprised peripheral blood, obtained from a patient treated with photon-based radiotherapy. The source is a man aged 60-69 years with cholangiocarcinoma.

This rearrangement joins TRBV11-2 to TRBJ2-2; tentatively, D is TRBD1 (5 bases). Per germline, CDR1 SGHAT and CDR2 FQNNGV. The CDR3 extends over 14 amino acids. V gave up 4 bases and J gave up 0 bases, with 6 bases separating them. The CDR3 here is CASSSTANTGELFF. The CDR3 region has the DNA TGTGCCAGCAGCTCGACAGCGAACACCGGGGAGCTGTTTTTT.

The J gene is TRBJ2-7, the V gene TRBV11-2; unclear D gene. Germline lookup yields CDR1 SGHAT and CDR2 FQNNGV. CDR3 length equals 13 residues. V shed 3 bases and J shed 1 base, with 7 bases lying between them. DNA for the CDR3: TGTGCCAGCAGCTTTTGGTTGTCCTACGAGCAGTACTTC. Encoded protein: CASSFWLSYEQYF.

The V call is TRBV28, the J call TRBJ1-1; D unclear. The CDR3 has 14 amino acids. CDR1 and CDR2 (germline): MDHEN, SYDVKM. Trimming left V 6 bases short and J 5 bases short, with 16 bases between. The CDR3 spells CASSLDPSRTEAFF. DNA for the CDR3: TGTGCCAGCAGCCTGGATCCGTCGAGGACTGAAGCTTTCTTT.

This clone showed up just a few times. The J gene is TRBJ1-1, the V gene TRBV7-2; D is undetermined. The V end lost 1 base, the J end lost 1 base, and 7 bases lay between the germline ends. The length of the CDR3 is 14 residues. Germline loops: CDR1 SGHTA, CDR2 FQGNSA. The CDR3: CASSLGSGNTEAFF. Here the CDR3 DNA reads TGTGCCAGCAGCTTAGGATCGGGGAACACTGAAGCTTTCTTT.

V usage is TRBV9 and J usage is TRBJ2-2; D call uncertain. The CDR3 contains 15 residues. Per the germline V gene, CDR1 is SGDLS and CDR2 is YYNGEE. V was cut by 0 bases and J by 1 base, with 7 bases left in between. CDR3 amino acids: CASSVGIQNTGELFF. CDR3 sequence (DNA): TGTGCCAGCAGCGTAGGTATACAGAACACCGGGGAGCTGTTTTTT.

The genes are TRBV9 and TRBJ2-3; weak D call: TRBD1 (5 bases). The V and J ends lost 4 bases and 1 base respectively, with 10 bases between them. Germline values: CDR1 SGDLS, CDR2 YYNGEE. The CDR3 covers 14 residues. CDR3 region: CASSLDSGTDTQYF. The CDR3, as DNA: TGTGCCAGCAGCTTAGACAGTGGCACAGATACGCAGTATTTT.

This clone was recorded only once. The V gene is TRBV6-1, the J gene TRBJ2-7; weak D call: TRBD2 (6 bases). The CDR3 totals 14 residues. The ends were cut back, 6 bases at V and 5 bases at J, with 17 bases in the middle. From germline, CDR1 is MNHNS and CDR2 SASEGT. CDR3 nucleotides: TGTGCCAGCAGGGGGATAGCGGAGCATAACGAGCAGTACTTC. Encoded protein: CASRGIAEHNEQYF.

This clone occurred once. This chain links TRBV7-2 with TRBJ1-2; the match to TRBD1 covers 9 bases. J was trimmed by 4 bases and V by 5 bases; bases with no gene match: 8. The germline V gene has CDR1 SGHTA and CDR2 FQGNSA. CDR3 length: 15 residues. The CDR3 here is CASSMLTGGLYGYTF. In DNA, the CDR3 is TGTGCCAGCAGCATGTTAACAGGGGGCCTCTATGGCTACACCTTC.

The chain uses TRBV11-3 and TRBJ1-1, with D possibly being TRBD1 (5 bases). Per the germline V gene, CDR1 is SGHNT and CDR2 is YENEEA. V shed 5 bases and J shed 14 bases, with 21 bases lying between them. The CDR3 spans 13 residues. CDR3 loop: CASSADRSYPSFF. The CDR3 region has the DNA TGTGCCAGCAGCGCAGACAGAAGCTATCCCTCGTTCTTT.

The chain joins TRBV5-1 to TRBJ2-3, with 7 nucleotides matching TRBD2. There are 14 residues in the CDR3. Germline trimming cut 5 bases from V and 2 bases from J; bases unmatched to any gene: 5. Germline CDR1 is SGHRS and CDR2 is YFSETQ. The CDR3 reads CASSFGTNTDTQYF. The CDR3 bases are TGCGCCAGCAGTTTCGGGACTAACACAGATACGCAGTATTTT.

The chain links TRBV2 to TRBJ2-4; a possible D gene is TRBD1 (6 bases). The CDR3 runs to 13 residues. V lost 3 bases and J lost 7, with 10 bases in between. CDR1 is SNHLY, CDR2 FYNNEI, per germline. The CDR3 spells CASSDEGVNIQYF. The CDR3 DNA reads as TGTGCCAGCAGTGATGAGGGGGTGAACATTCAGTACTTC.

This clone appeared once. This rearrangement joins TRBV28 to TRBJ1-1; 10 nucleotides agree with TRBD1. The germline V gene encodes CDR1 MDHEN and CDR2 SYDVKM. This CDR3 is built from 14 residues. Trimming cost V 6 bases and J 4 bases; bases outside gene matches: 5. Written as DNA, the CDR3 is TGTGCCAGCAGCCCGGGACAGGGGAGCACTGAAGCTTTCTTT. Protein product: CASSPGQGSTEAFF.

V and J are TRBV6-1 and TRBJ1-5, with D tentatively TRBD1 (6 bases). Looked up from germline, CDR1 is MNHNS and CDR2 is SASEGT. The length of the CDR3 is 13 residues. With 6 bases removed from V and 5 bases from J, the gap between germline ends came to 11 bases. The CDR3 loop reads CASSTQGYQPQHF. The CDR3 nucleotides read TGTGCCAGCAGCACACAGGGCTATCAGCCCCAGCATTTT.

This clone has just a few counts. This chain uses TRBV7-8 with TRBJ1-2; maybe TRBD1 (6 bases). This CDR3 region has 17 residues. The germline V gene has CDR1 SGHVS and CDR2 FQNEAQ. Deletions cut 5 bases from V and 6 bases from J, with 25 bases between. CDR3 DNA sequence: TGTGCCAGCAGCCACACCTTAAACAGGGATGGCTCGGATGGCTACACCTTC. Protein product: CASSHTLNRDGSDGYTF.

This clone was detected only once. The chain links TRBV7-2 to TRBJ1-2, with 7 bases that match TRBD1. The CDR3 covers 15 residues. V was pared by 4 bases and J by 0 bases, with 5 bases of the junction left unmatched. From germline, CDR1 is SGHTA and CDR2 FQGNSA. The CDR3 protein is CASSYSGTANYGYTF. The CDR3 coding sequence is TGTGCCAGCAGCTATTCCGGGACAGCTAACTATGGCTACACCTTC.

The CDR3 DNA reads as TGTGCCAGTAGTATGGCAGGGAGCTCTGGAAACACCATATATTTT. The encoded protein is CASSMAGSSGNTIYF. The chain joins TRBV19 to TRBJ1-3; D possibly corresponds to TRBD1 (5 bases). From germline, CDR1 is LNHDA and CDR2 SQIVND (reference sequence). The CDR3 is 15 amino acids. Between the trimmed V and J ends, which lost 3 bases and 0 bases, there was a span of 9 bases.

The rearrangement links TRBV4-1 to TRBJ2-7, with D hard to call. Germline loops: CDR1 MGHRA, CDR2 YSYEKL. This CDR3 comprises 14 residues. V lost 2 bases and J lost 5, with 13 bases in between. The CDR3 protein is CASSQNLVGDEQYF. The CDR3 DNA reads TGCGCCAGCAGCCAAAATTTGGTGGGCGACGAGCAGTACTTC.

The V call is TRBV7-2, the J call TRBJ1-1; 8 bases line up with TRBD1. The CDR3 covers 13 residues. Germline V gives CDR1 SGHTA, CDR2 FQGNSA. V gave up 5 bases and J gave up 6 bases; unmatched junction bases: 5. The CDR3 bases are TGTGCCAGCAGCCCGGACAGGGAGGCTGAAGCTTTCTTT. Amino acids: CASSPDREAEAFF.

J is TRBJ2-5 and V is TRBV18, with 7 positions matching TRBD1. The V gene end was trimmed by 2 bases and the J gene end by 6 bases; junction bases not matched to a gene: 3. Germline CDR1 KGHSH, CDR2 LQKENI. CDR3 length equals 13 residues. CDR3 amino acids: CASSPIQGKTQYF. The CDR3 nucleotides are TGTGCCAGCTCACCAATACAGGGGAAGACCCAGTACTTC.

V and J are TRBV19 and TRBJ1-4; D gene unclear. Germline CDR1 and CDR2: LNHDA and SQIVND (reference sequence). The CDR3 is made up of 14 amino acids. Deletions cut 6 bases from V and 0 bases from J, with 8 bases between. CDR3: CASRAAATNEKLFF. The CDR3 DNA is TGTGCCAGTAGGGCAGCAGCAACTAATGAAAAACTGTTTTTT.

This clone was recorded once. The chain couples TRBV14 to TRBJ2-7; no reliable D call. Trimming cost V 1 base and J 0 bases, with 7 bases left between them. Germline CDR1 reads SGHDN; CDR2 reads FVKESK. This CDR3 has 14 amino acids. DNA of the CDR3: TGTGCCAGCAGCCAAGTACAGAGCTCCTACGAGCAGTACTTC. The encoded protein is CASSQVQSSYEQYF.

The rearrangement joins TRBV4-3 to TRBJ2-3; D is uncertain. The CDR3 runs 15 residues. With 3 bases removed from V and 5 bases from J, the gap between germline ends came to 15 bases. Germline V CDR1 and CDR2: LGHNA, YSLEER. This chain's CDR3 is CASSQGSNRGDTQYF. The CDR3 DNA follows: TGCGCCAGCAGCCAGGGGTCTAATAGAGGAGATACGCAGTATTTT.

The chain employs TRBV7-9 and TRBJ1-5; D is uncertain. The CDR3 totals 13 residues. The V gene's germline CDR1 is SEHNR and CDR2 FQNEAQ (reference sequence). The V end was cut by 5 bases, the J end by 3 bases, with 8 bases between. The DNA for the CDR3 is TGTGCCAGCAGCATGGATCTCAATCAGCCCCAGCATTTT. It is translated as CASSMDLNQPQHF.

This chain connects TRBV27 to TRBJ2-5; weak D call: TRBD1 (5 bases). V dropped 1 base and J dropped 4 bases, with 10 bases sitting between them. This CDR3 comprises 14 residues. Per germline, CDR1 MNHEY and CDR2 SMNVEV (reference sequence). The CDR3 protein is CASSLLGQGETQYF. In DNA form, the CDR3 reads TGTGCCAGCAGTTTATTGGGGCAGGGAGAGACCCAGTACTTC.

This rearrangement joins TRBV5-1 to TRBJ2-7; 11 bases are a match to TRBD2. After removal of 0 bases from V and 4 bases from J, the junction contained 12 bases not matched to a gene. Germline V lookup: CDR1 SGHRS, CDR2 YFSETQ. The CDR3 runs to 18 residues. The CDR3 protein is CASSLARSSGGSGYEQYF. CDR3 coding DNA: TGCGCCAGCAGCTTGGCCCGCTCTAGCGGGGGGTCGGGGTACGAGCAGTACTTC.

J is TRBJ2-5 and V is TRBV7-2, with a tentative D call TRBD1 (5 bases). The length of the CDR3 is 14 residues. The V gene's germline CDR1 is SGHTA and CDR2 FQGNSA. Trimming shortened V by 5 bases and J by 2 bases, and 12 bases separated the two germline ends. This CDR3 reads CASSPRTRQETQYF. CDR3 DNA: TGTGCCAGCAGCCCAAGGACAAGACAAGAGACCCAGTACTTC.